The entry below describes one TCR beta chain. Germline assignment: CDR1 SGHTA and CDR2 FQGNSA. Losses at the gene ends were 1 base for V and 3 bases for J; bases not matched to a gene: 1. There are 15 residues in the CDR3. Sequenced by immunoSEQ multiplex PCR; TCRdb stores in-frame clones only, minus some. Among 40,000 to 45,000 clones listed, roughly 85% were seen once. This specimen belongs to a study of T cell changes during pregnancy in multiple sclerosis. Sequencing used CD4+ T cells from peripheral blood mononuclear cells, obtained after pregnancy. The sequence was collected from a female donor with multiple sclerosis, enrolled in a pregnancy study. The chain couples TRBV7-2 to TRBJ1-1; 11 nucleotides match TRBD1. The CDR3 nucleotides read TGTGCCAGCAGCTTAGGGGACAGGGGGGACACTGAAGCTTTCTTT. Its protein is CASSLGDRGDTEAFF.